This T cell receptor beta chain emerged from a study of brain T cells in children with intractable seizures (dated by TCRdb to about 2021). Some background on the complete study: A NanoString immunology panel was first used to screen resected brain tissue from 40 to 60 pediatric epilepsy surgery cases for immune gene transcripts. About 65% of the 12 selected surgery cases also had pre-surgery blood sequenced, which left four cases with brain tissue only.

The immunoSEQ assay was used to generate TCR beta chain sequences from genomic DNA. The published analysis was carried out like this. CDR3 sequences that did not begin with the conserved framework cysteine at position 104 were removed by hand. Clonality was calculated as one minus the normalized Shannon's Diversity Index, with values ranging from 0 (maximal diversity) to 1 (oligoclonal). Chi-squared comparison-of-proportions tests assessed whether the same CDR3 differed in frequency between samples, such as brain versus blood. Public clonotypes were identified by searching immuneACCESS, and similarity to known antiviral clonotypes was assessed with the VDJdb browser. This is the immuneACCESS table as TCRdb keeps it, with only in-frame sequences that have V and J called. A part of the clones is gone; compared with another copy, unresolved V genes explain less than half, and the rest is unexplained. V and J calls and clone size are given by that table; D and trimming were obtained from the DNA. The sample contains under 45,000 clones, 80% to 95% of them found a single time. The ten largest clonotypes hold 6.3% of the sample.

Details on this clone: It lacks a known antigen. Base qualities are not at hand, and no much larger clone is one base apart.

General conclusions and limits of the study: Because pre- and post-surgery blood were sequenced to different depths, clones absent from the pre-surgery sample may reflect undersampling. The patients' HCMV serostatus was not known, and viral specificity was inferred solely from CDR3 sequence similarity.

Inclusive of the bounding cysteine and phenylalanine, the CDR3 is 13 residues long. CDR3 DNA only is kept here, 39 bases in frame from base 1. In the germline V gene (reference sequence), CDR1 corresponds to LNHDA and CDR2 to SQIVND. Trimming takes 4 bases from V and 4 bases from J, and the germline ends sit 10 bases apart. The time point label, as the study defines it: resected brain tissue, or blood drawn just prior to surgery. The surgery cases with the highest brain T cell transcript signatures were chosen for TCR beta chain sequencing of brain tissue, and also of blood when blood was available. Before surgery, the patients had been given at least one anti-epileptic drug. TCR-sequenced patients were children with drug-resistant epilepsy due to tuberous sclerosis complex, focal cortical dysplasia, Rasmussen encephalitis or hemimegalencephaly. The Monarch genomic DNA purification kit was used to extract bulk genomic DNA from unsorted brain tissue and whole blood.

This sequence originates from a girl aged 2 to 10 with tuberous sclerosis and intractable seizures. The chain was built from TRBV19 and TRBJ2-5, with the D segment possibly TRBD1 or TRBD2, each aligning over 5 bases. Material: peripheral blood, obtained at surgery. The DNA reads TGTGCCAGTAGTAGGGGGAGAGGAGAGACCCAGTACTTC. Its product reads: CASSRGRGETQYF.